This TCR beta chain came from a study of beta chain features in type 1 diabetes. Study-level results: Naive, central memory and Treg TCRB repertoires seemed to resemble each other more closely in patients than they did in healthy donors. Type 1 diabetes patients had TCRB CDR3s that were shorter (moderately but significantly so) in all four CD4+ subsets.

Blood was drawn once from each donor into heparinised tubes. The draws averaged about 120 mL. This clone has only a few counts. Antigen specificity is unknown. CDR1 is SGHDT, CDR2 YYEEEE, per germline. The germline V and J ends were trimmed by 2 bases and 3 bases, with 9 bases remaining between them. The CDR3 runs 14 residues. TCRB transcripts that were expressed got sequenced, as all of the isolated RNA had been reverse transcribed. Naive, central memory and regulatory T cell samples came to a mean of about 4 million reads. Assay used: immunoSEQ multiplex PCR; TCRdb lists only in-frame clones, some missing. The sample carries hundreds of thousands of clones, over 12% recorded once.

The J gene is TRBJ1-3, the V gene TRBV5-6; D remains unclear. The clonotype comes from a man between 18 and 35 years old with type 1 diabetes. The sample comprised naive CD4+ T cells from blood. CDR3 protein: CASSFEVSGNTIYF. The CDR3 DNA reads as TGTGCCAGCAGCTTTGAAGTTAGTGGAAACACCATATATTTT.